The rows below give T cell receptor beta chains drawn from one sample of a study of OX40 agonist ivuxolimab in advanced cancers. Clones were read by immunoSEQ multiplex PCR, and TCRdb kept only the in-frame ones, dropping some. This repertoire shows around 37,000 clones, approximately 80% found once; its top ten account for 20% to 25%. This specimen consisted of CD4+ or CD8+ T cells sorted from blood, obtained in a trial of the OX40 agonist ivuxolimab. These receptors were obtained from an adult with an advanced solid tumor such as melanoma, head and neck, liver or kidney cancer. Each CDR3 is given with its conserved first and last residue. Each record gives: clone size, J gene, D gene, V gene, CDR3 DNA, CDR3 protein. D genes are given only for firm matches. Size is omitted from some rows. Given values are once, few, many or a class for expanded clones.

>NA|TRBJ2-5|TRBD2|TRBV19
TGTGCCAGTCGCGGACTAGCGGGAGCTTGGGGCCAAGAGACCCAGTACTTC
CASRGLAGAWGQETQYF
>NA|TRBJ2-7|NA|TRBV6-1
TGTGCCAGCAGTGGGTGGACACTTGAATCCTACGAGCAGTACTTC
CASSGWTLESYEQYF
>NA|TRBJ1-2|TRBD1|TRBV2
TGTGCCAGCAGTGCCGAGACAGGGTTCTATGGCTACACCTTC
CASSAETGFYGYTF
>NA|TRBJ1-4|NA|TRBV4-3
TGCGCCAGCAGCCAAGATCTAAAGGGATTAGGTGAAAAACTGTTTTTT
CASSQDLKGLGEKLFF
>NA|TRBJ2-5|NA|TRBV7-3
TGTGCCAGCAGCCCCGGGACTTGGACTTCGCAAGAGACCCAGTACTTC
CASSPGTWTSQETQYF
>NA|TRBJ1-1|NA|TRBV9
TGTGCCAGCAGCGTAGGGGAGACCTACACTGAAGCTTTCTTT
CASSVGETYTEAFF
>NA|TRBJ2-7|NA|TRBV28
TGTGCCAGCAGTTACCGGGCCCTCTACGAGCAGTACTTC
CASSYRALYEQYF
>NA|TRBJ1-2|NA|TRBV29-1
TGCAGCGTTGAGGACGGGACTAACTATGGCTACACCTTC
CSVEDGTNYGYTF
>NA|TRBJ2-7|TRBD1|TRBV7-6
TGTGCCAGCAGCCCCGGACAGGGAGGCTACGAGCAGTACTTC
CASSPGQGGYEQYF
>NA|TRBJ2-7|NA|TRBV9
TGTGCCAGCAGCCTTACGACTAGTAACGAGCAGTACTTC
CASSLTTSNEQYF
>NA|TRBJ1-1|NA|TRBV27
TGTGCCAGCAGTCTGTCTGGGCTGACTGAAGCTTTCTTT
CASSLSGLTEAFF
>NA|TRBJ2-1|NA|TRBV6-6
TGTGCCAGCAGCCACGTGGGAGGGGGTGATGAGCAGTTCTTC
CASSHVGGGDEQFF
>NA|TRBJ1-1|TRBD1|TRBV27
TGTGCCAGCGGACAGGGTACTGAAGCTTTCTTT
CASGQGTEAFF
>once|TRBJ1-2|TRBD1|TRBV6-5
TGTGCCAGTTCTCAACAGGGGAGCTATGGCTACACCTTC
CASSQQGSYGYTF
>NA|TRBJ1-6|NA|TRBV27
TGTGCCAGCCGGACATTACAGGCGACGGGACAAAATTCACCCCTCCACTTT
CASRTLQATGQNSPLHF
>few|TRBJ2-1|TRBD2|TRBV6-1
TGTGCCAGCAGTGAATTAGCGGGGGGCTACAATGAGCAGTTCTTC
CASSELAGGYNEQFF
>NA|TRBJ1-2|NA|TRBV9
TGTGCCAGCAGCCCTCAGGGTACCCACTATGGCTACACCTTC
CASSPQGTHYGYTF
>NA|TRBJ1-2|NA|TRBV14
TGTGCCAGCAGCCAAGAAGGAGGACTCCCCTTCTATGGCTACACCTTC
CASSQEGGLPFYGYTF
>NA|TRBJ1-1|NA|TRBV28
TGTGCCAGTCTTATGGACAGCCGAATAGGCACTGAAGCTTTCTTT
CASLMDSRIGTEAFF
>few|TRBJ2-1|NA|TRBV19
TGTGCCAGTAGTATCACCAGCGGCGACGCAACCTACAATGAGCAGTTCTTC
CASSITSGDATYNEQFF
>NA|TRBJ2-7|NA|TRBV11-2
TGTGCCAGCAGCTCCTCTTTGGTACAGGGCCAACACGAGCAGTACTTC
CASSSSLVQGQHEQYF
>NA|TRBJ2-2|NA|TRBV5-1
TGCGCCAGCAGCTTGGACAGGGTTAACACCGGGGAGCTGTTTTTT
CASSLDRVNTGELFF
>NA|TRBJ1-2|NA|TRBV27
TGTGCCAGCAGTTTAGGGCCAGGGACTCTTGGCTACACCTTC
CASSLGPGTLGYTF
>once|TRBJ2-2|TRBD2|TRBV19
TGTGCCAGTAGTATGGGGCCAGCGGGAGTCTGGAACACCGGGGAGCTGTTTTTT
CASSMGPAGVWNTGELFF
>many|TRBJ2-7|NA|TRBV6-1
TGTGCCAGCAGTGAACGGGAGTTCCACGAGCAGTACTTC
CASSEREFHEQYF
>few|TRBJ2-6|TRBD1|TRBV5-1
TGCGCCAGCAGGGGGTCCGGGACAGGGGCCTCTGGGGCCAACGTCCTGACTTTC
CASRGSGTGASGANVLTF
>NA|TRBJ2-7|TRBD1|TRBV27
TGTGCCAGCAGATCCGGGACAGGGCCGTACGAGCAGTACTTC
CASRSGTGPYEQYF
>NA|TRBJ2-1|TRBD2|TRBV27
TGTGCCAGCAGTTTATTCGGGGGGGCTTACTCCTCGTACAATGAGCAGTTCTTC
CASSLFGGAYSSYNEQFF
>NA|TRBJ2-1|NA|TRBV5-1
TGCGCCAGCAGCTTAGGGGGCAATGAGCAGTTCTTC
CASSLGGNEQFF
>NA|TRBJ2-1|NA|TRBV11-3
TGTGCCAGCAGCTTAGGGGACAATGAGCAGTTCTTC
CASSLGDNEQFF
>NA|TRBJ1-2|NA|TRBV15
TGTGCCACCAGCAGAGTGGGGGGGGACCTTTATGGCTACACCTTC
CATSRVGGDLYGYTF
>NA|TRBJ2-2|TRBD2|TRBV14
TGTGCCAGCAGCCCGGGACTAGCGGGAGTGGCTACGAACACCGGGGAGCTGTTTTTT
CASSPGLAGVATNTGELFF
>NA|TRBJ2-3|TRBD2|TRBV7-3
TGTGCCAGCAGCTTGACTAGCGGGGGTTCAGATACGCAGTATTTT
CASSLTSGGSDTQYF
>NA|TRBJ1-1|NA|TRBV11-2
TGTGCCAGCAACCTATGGAGTACTGACACTGAAGCTTTCTTT
CASNLWSTDTEAFF
>NA|TRBJ2-5|NA|TRBV9
TGTGCCAGCAGCGTAGGGTTTGGGAGAGAGACCCAGTACTTC
CASSVGFGRETQYF
>NA|TRBJ2-2|NA|TRBV9
TGTGCCAGCAGCGTAGGTGGGGACACCGGGGAGCTGTTTTTT
CASSVGGDTGELFF
>NA|TRBJ1-4|NA|TRBV4-3
TGCGCCAGCAGCCAAGGAAAACTGTTTTTT
CASSQGKLFF
>NA|TRBJ2-7|TRBD1|TRBV7-3
TGTGCCAGCAGCTTAGTGACAGGGGGCAAGTACGAGCAGTACTTC
CASSLVTGGKYEQYF
>NA|TRBJ1-1|NA|TRBV5-6
TGTGCCAGCAGCATTAAATTTCCCATGAACACTGAAGCTTTCTTT
CASSIKFPMNTEAFF
>NA|TRBJ2-1|TRBD2|TRBV29-1
TGCAGCGTTGACTTACCCGGGACTAGCTCCTACAATGAGCAGTTCTTC
CSVDLPGTSSYNEQFF
>NA|TRBJ2-7|TRBD1|TRBV28
TGTGCCAGCAGATTGTCCGGACAGGGTTCCTACGAGCAGTACTTC
CASRLSGQGSYEQYF
>NA|TRBJ2-1|NA|TRBV25-1
TGTGCCAGCAGCCGACTCGGAGGGGGGAATGAGCAGTTCTTC
CASSRLGGGNEQFF
>NA|TRBJ2-1|NA|TRBV28
TGTGCCAGCAGTTTCAGGACAGACAATGAGCAGTTCTTC
CASSFRTDNEQFF
>NA|TRBJ1-2|NA|TRBV29-1
TGCAGCGTTGTCGGCAGGGAAGGCTACACCTTC
CSVVGREGYTF
>NA|TRBJ1-1|NA|TRBV18
TGTGCCAGCTCACCACCGGGCACGTATCCCACTGAAGCTTTCTTT
CASSPPGTYPTEAFF
>few|TRBJ2-7|TRBD2|TRBV28
TGTGCCAGCAGTCAGGCTACATCAGGACTAGCGGGAGGGTACGAGCAGTACTTC
CASSQATSGLAGGYEQYF
>few|TRBJ1-1|NA|TRBV5-4
TGTGCCAGCAGCTTATCAGACACTGAAGCTTTCTTT
CASSLSDTEAFF
>NA|TRBJ2-7|NA|TRBV6-5
TGTGCCAGCAGTTACTTTGGAAGGCGGGGAACCTACGAGCAGTACTTC
CASSYFGRRGTYEQYF
>NA|TRBJ2-5|NA|TRBV27
TGTGCCAGCGGTCTGTGGTCGGAGACCCAGTACTTC
CASGLWSETQYF